This T cell receptor (beta chain) is drawn from a study of T cells in Graves' hyperthyroidism and ophthalmopathy. Study-wide results and limits: With a median lead of approximately six months before onset, the model predicted ophthalmopathy. In blood, most of the thyroid clonotypes expanded above 0.001 were also present. Separation of ophthalmopathy from stable hyperthyroidism was achieved by a 13 V-J model.

Amplified regions were TCR beta CDR3 sequences from RNA transcripts. TCR CDR3 regions were first amplified by RT-PCR with HTBI primers. One entry per CDR3 protein results from TCRdb running MiXCR on the multiplex PCR reads. The sample has under 800,000 distinct CDR3 sequences, around 15% seen once. This clonotype was seen only a few times. The target antigen is unknown. CDR1 and CDR2 from the germline V gene are DFQATT and SNEGSKA (reference sequence). V was trimmed by 5 bases and J by 3 bases, leaving 11 bases between them. The CDR3 length is 13 residues. The chain uses TRBV20-1 and TRBJ2-1; D unclear. The receptor was isolated from a woman aged 18-29 years with Graves' hyperthyroidism. Sequencing input: blood. DNA for the CDR3: TGCAGTGCTTTCTACCCTATCTACAATGAGCAGTTCTTC. The encoded protein is CSAFYPIYNEQFF.